This T cell receptor beta chain was captured in a study of high-grade serous ovarian cancer treatment subgroups. Study-level information: Samples averaged approximately 15,000 reads and around 7,000 unique TCR beta rearrangements.

TCRdb keeps only in-frame clones here, not all; method: immunoSEQ multiplex PCR. This table has thousands of clones, 75% to 85% appearing once. This clone was found once. As yet, its antigen is unknown. Whole-study findings and limits: The analyses considered CDR3 and ignored CDR1 and CDR2. Tumors within one patient showed repertoire similarity of about 0.1 to 0.8. TCR relatedness rose with neoantigen level and trended with mutation load.

The CDR3 sequence is 15 residues long. Trimming left V 4 bases short and J 7 bases short, with 17 bases between. Germline assignment: CDR1 SEHNR and CDR2 FQNEAQ (reference sequence). The tumor samples were collected prior to definitive surgery or chemotherapy. V usage is TRBV7-9 and J usage is TRBJ2-1, with unresolved D. The TCR was taken from a human donor with high-grade serous ovarian cancer. The sample comprised tumor tissue. The CDR3 is CASSSKDPKKNEQFF. CDR3 DNA sequence: TGTGCCAGCAGCTCTAAGGACCCTAAAAAAAATGAGCAGTTCTTC.